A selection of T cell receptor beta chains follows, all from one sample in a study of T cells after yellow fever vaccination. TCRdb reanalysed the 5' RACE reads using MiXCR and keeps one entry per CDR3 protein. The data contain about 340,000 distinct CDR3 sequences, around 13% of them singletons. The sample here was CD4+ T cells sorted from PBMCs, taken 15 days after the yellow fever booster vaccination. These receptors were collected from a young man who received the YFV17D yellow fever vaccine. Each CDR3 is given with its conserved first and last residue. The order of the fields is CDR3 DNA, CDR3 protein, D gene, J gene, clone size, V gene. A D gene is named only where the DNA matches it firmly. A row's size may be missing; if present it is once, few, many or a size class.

CDR3 DNA: TGTGCCAGCAGATACCGGGCCGCGCTCTACAATGAGCAGTTCTTC; CDR3 protein: CASRYRAALYNEQFF; D gene: NA; J gene: TRBJ2-1; clone size: many; V gene: TRBV28
CDR3 DNA: TGCAGCGTTGGGTCAGGCAGTGACTATGGCTACACCTTC; CDR3 protein: CSVGSGSDYGYTF; D gene: NA; J gene: TRBJ1-2; clone size: few; V gene: TRBV29-1
CDR3 DNA: TGCAGTGCCGCCCGGGGGGGAGGTGAGGACACTGAAGCTTTCTTT; CDR3 protein: CSAARGGGEDTEAFF; D gene: NA; J gene: TRBJ1-1; clone size: NA; V gene: TRBV20-1
CDR3 DNA: TGTGCCAGCAGCCCGGACCACGAGCAGTACTTC; CDR3 protein: CASSPDHEQYF; D gene: NA; J gene: TRBJ2-7; clone size: NA; V gene: TRBV11-2
CDR3 DNA: TGTGCCAGCAGCGCCGGGACAGGGGGCACCGGGGAGCTGTTTTTT; CDR3 protein: CASSAGTGGTGELFF; D gene: TRBD1; J gene: TRBJ2-2; clone size: many; V gene: TRBV5-5
CDR3 DNA: TGCGCCAGCAGCTTGATGGGTGAGACTGAAGCTTTCTTT; CDR3 protein: CASSLMGETEAFF; D gene: NA; J gene: TRBJ1-1; clone size: NA; V gene: TRBV5-1
CDR3 DNA: TGTGCCAGCAGCCAAAGTGAGGGACAGGGTTACCTTAGCAATCAGCCCCAGCATTTT; CDR3 protein: CASSQSEGQGYLSNQPQHF; D gene: NA; J gene: TRBJ1-5; clone size: few; V gene: TRBV21-1
CDR3 DNA: TGTGCCAGCATGTGGAACACAGATACGCAGTATTTT; CDR3 protein: CASMWNTDTQYF; D gene: NA; J gene: TRBJ2-3; clone size: NA; V gene: TRBV6-6
CDR3 DNA: TGCTGCAGGGGACAGGATAACTATGGCTACACCTTC; CDR3 protein: CCRGQDNYGYTF; D gene: TRBD1; J gene: TRBJ1-2; clone size: NA; V gene: TRBV20-1
CDR3 DNA: TGTGCCAGCAGACACGAAGCGGGGGGAGGTGATACGCAGTATTTT; CDR3 protein: CASRHEAGGGDTQYF; D gene: TRBD2; J gene: TRBJ2-3; clone size: many; V gene: TRBV7-8
CDR3 DNA: TGTGCCAGCCGACAGGCCTCGAACACCGGGGAGCTGTTTTTT; CDR3 protein: CASRQASNTGELFF; D gene: NA; J gene: TRBJ2-2; clone size: NA; V gene: TRBV5-5
CDR3 DNA: TGTGCCAGCAGGTTGGTCCTAGAGGGGTGGAAAAATGAGCAGTTCTTC; CDR3 protein: CASRLVLEGWKNEQFF; D gene: NA; J gene: TRBJ2-1; clone size: NA; V gene: TRBV12-3/TRBV12-4
CDR3 DNA: TGTGCCAGCAGCCAGGACTATCATCAGCCCCAGCATTTT; CDR3 protein: CASSQDYHQPQHF; D gene: NA; J gene: TRBJ1-5; clone size: few; V gene: TRBV7-2
CDR3 DNA: TGCGCCAGCAGCTTGGGGATCAGGGCGCTCCGCTACAATGAGCAGTTCTTC; CDR3 protein: CASSLGIRALRYNEQFF; D gene: NA; J gene: TRBJ2-1; clone size: NA; V gene: TRBV5-1
CDR3 DNA: TGTGCCAGCAGCTCCCTACTGGACGGACTTATCACCGGGGAGCTGTTTTTT; CDR3 protein: CASSSLLDGLITGELFF; D gene: NA; J gene: TRBJ2-2; clone size: many; V gene: TRBV7-2
CDR3 DNA: TGCAGCGTGCAAAGGATGGGCGAGCCCCAGCATTTT; CDR3 protein: CSVQRMGEPQHF; D gene: NA; J gene: TRBJ1-5; clone size: NA; V gene: TRBV29-1
CDR3 DNA: TGCGCCAGCAGCTTAGGAGGGTTTAACACTGAAGCTTTCTTT; CDR3 protein: CASSLGGFNTEAFF; D gene: NA; J gene: TRBJ1-1; clone size: many; V gene: TRBV5-1
CDR3 DNA: TGCAGCGAAGGGAGGGCCACTGAAGCTTTCTTT; CDR3 protein: CSEGRATEAFF; D gene: NA; J gene: TRBJ1-1; clone size: NA; V gene: TRBV20-1
CDR3 DNA: TGTGCCAGCAGCCAAGCCCCCGGGACTTCCTACGAGCAGTACTTC; CDR3 protein: CASSQAPGTSYEQYF; D gene: NA; J gene: TRBJ2-7; clone size: few; V gene: TRBV3-1
CDR3 DNA: TGCGCCAGCAGCCAGGGGGCCGGGGGGCGGCGGAGCACAGATACGCAGTATTTT; CDR3 protein: CASSQGAGGRRSTDTQYF; D gene: NA; J gene: TRBJ2-3; clone size: NA; V gene: TRBV4-3
CDR3 DNA: TGCGCCAGCAGCTTGGAAGGGAAGGGAAAACTGTTTTTT; CDR3 protein: CASSLEGKGKLFF; D gene: NA; J gene: TRBJ1-4; clone size: NA; V gene: TRBV5-1
CDR3 DNA: TGTGCCAGCAGCTTAGAGGGACGGGGGAACTATGGCTACACCTTC; CDR3 protein: CASSLEGRGNYGYTF; D gene: NA; J gene: TRBJ1-2; clone size: NA; V gene: TRBV7-2
CDR3 DNA: TGTGCCATCAGGAGACAGGGGGCAAGCTATGGCTACACCTTC; CDR3 protein: CAIRRQGASYGYTF; D gene: TRBD1; J gene: TRBJ1-2; clone size: few; V gene: TRBV10-3
CDR3 DNA: TGTGCCAGCAGTCCTCAGCCTCGCTACAGGGGCGGCTACACCTTC; CDR3 protein: CASSPQPRYRGGYTF; D gene: TRBD1; J gene: TRBJ1-2; clone size: few; V gene: TRBV12-3/TRBV12-4
CDR3 DNA: TGTGCCAGCAGCTTAGAATTGCTCAGTGAGACCCAGTACTTC; CDR3 protein: CASSLELLSETQYF; D gene: NA; J gene: TRBJ2-5; clone size: few; V gene: TRBV7-9
CDR3 DNA: TGTGCCAGCAGGTTCGACAGGGAAGATCCACATGGCTACACCTTC; CDR3 protein: CASRFDREDPHGYTF; D gene: TRBD1; J gene: TRBJ1-2; clone size: NA; V gene: TRBV2